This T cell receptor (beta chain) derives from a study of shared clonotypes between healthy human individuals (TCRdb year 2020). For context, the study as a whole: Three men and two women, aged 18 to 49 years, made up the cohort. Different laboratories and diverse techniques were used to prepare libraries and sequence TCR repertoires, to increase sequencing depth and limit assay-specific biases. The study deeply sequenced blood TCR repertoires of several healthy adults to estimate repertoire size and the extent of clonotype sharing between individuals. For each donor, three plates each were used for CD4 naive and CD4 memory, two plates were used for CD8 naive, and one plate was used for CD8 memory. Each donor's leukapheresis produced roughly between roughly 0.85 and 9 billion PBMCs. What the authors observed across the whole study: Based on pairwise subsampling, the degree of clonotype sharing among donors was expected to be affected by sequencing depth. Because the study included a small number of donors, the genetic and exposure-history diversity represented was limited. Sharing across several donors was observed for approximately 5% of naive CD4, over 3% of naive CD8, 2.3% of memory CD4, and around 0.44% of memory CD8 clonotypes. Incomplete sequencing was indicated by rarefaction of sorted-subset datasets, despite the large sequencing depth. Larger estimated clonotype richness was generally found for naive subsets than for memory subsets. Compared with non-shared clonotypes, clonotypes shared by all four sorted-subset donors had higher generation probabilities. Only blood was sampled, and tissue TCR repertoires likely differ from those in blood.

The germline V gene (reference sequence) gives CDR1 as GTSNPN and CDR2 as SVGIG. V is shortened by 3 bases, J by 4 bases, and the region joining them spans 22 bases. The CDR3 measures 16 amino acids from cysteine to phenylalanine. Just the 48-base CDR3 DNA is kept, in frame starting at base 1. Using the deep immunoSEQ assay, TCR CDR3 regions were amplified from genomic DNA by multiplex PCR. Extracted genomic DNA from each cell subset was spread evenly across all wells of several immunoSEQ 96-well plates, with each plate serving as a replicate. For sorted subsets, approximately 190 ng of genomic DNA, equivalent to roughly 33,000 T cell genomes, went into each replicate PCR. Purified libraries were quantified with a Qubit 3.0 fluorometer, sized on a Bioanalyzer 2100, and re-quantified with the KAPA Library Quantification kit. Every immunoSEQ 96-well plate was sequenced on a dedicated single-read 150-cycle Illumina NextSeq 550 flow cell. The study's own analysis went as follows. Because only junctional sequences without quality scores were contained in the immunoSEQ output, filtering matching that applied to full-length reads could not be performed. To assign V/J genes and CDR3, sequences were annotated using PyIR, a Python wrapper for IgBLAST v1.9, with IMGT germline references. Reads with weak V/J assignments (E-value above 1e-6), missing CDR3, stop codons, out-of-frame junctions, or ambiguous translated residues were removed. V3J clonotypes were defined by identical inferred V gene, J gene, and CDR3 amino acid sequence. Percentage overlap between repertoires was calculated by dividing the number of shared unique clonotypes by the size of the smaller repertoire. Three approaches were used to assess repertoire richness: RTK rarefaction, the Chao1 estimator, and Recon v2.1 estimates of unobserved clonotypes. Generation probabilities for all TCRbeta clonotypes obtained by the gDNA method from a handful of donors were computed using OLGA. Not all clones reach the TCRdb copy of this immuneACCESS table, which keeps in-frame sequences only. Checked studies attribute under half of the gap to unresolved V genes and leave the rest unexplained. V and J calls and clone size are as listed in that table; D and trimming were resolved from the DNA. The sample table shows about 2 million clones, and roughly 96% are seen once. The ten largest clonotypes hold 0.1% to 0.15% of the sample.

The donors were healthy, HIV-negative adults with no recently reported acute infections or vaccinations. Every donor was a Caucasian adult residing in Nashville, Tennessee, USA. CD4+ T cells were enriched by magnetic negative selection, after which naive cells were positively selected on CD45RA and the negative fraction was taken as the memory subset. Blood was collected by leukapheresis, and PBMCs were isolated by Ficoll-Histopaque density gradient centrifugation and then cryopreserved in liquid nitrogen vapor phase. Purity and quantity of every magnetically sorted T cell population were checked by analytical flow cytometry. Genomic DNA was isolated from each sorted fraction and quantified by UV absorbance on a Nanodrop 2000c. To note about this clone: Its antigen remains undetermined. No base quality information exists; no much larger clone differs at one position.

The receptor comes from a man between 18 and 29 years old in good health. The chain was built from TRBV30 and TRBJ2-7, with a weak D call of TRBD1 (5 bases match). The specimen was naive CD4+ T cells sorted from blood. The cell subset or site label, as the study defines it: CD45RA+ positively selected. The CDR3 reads CAWSNQAGRLIYEQYF. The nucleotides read TGTGCCTGGAGCAACCAGGCAGGGCGACTGATTTACGAGCAGTACTTC.